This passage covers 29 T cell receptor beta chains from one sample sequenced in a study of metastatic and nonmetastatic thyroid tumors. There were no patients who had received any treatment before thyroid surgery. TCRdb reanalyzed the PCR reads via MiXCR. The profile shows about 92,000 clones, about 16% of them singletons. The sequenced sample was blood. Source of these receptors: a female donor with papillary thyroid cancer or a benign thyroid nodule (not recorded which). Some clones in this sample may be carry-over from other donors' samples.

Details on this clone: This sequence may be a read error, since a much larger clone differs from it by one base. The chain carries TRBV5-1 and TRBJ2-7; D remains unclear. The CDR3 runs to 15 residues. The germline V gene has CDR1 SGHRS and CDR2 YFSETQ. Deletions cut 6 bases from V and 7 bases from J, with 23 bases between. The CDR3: CASISVDSLVGEQYF. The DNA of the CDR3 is TGCGCCAGCATATCCGTAGATTCGTTGGTGGGGGAGCAGTACTTC. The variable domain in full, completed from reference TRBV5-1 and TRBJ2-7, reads KAGVTQTPRYLIKTRGQQVTLSCSPISGHRSVSWYQQTPGQGLQFLFEYFSETQRNKGNFPGRFSGRQFSNSRSEMNVSTLELGDSALYLCASISVDSLVGEQYFGPGTRLTVT.

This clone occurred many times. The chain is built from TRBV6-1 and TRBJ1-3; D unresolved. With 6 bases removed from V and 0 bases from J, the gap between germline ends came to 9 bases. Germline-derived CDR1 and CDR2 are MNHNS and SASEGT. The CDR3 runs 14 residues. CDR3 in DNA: TGTGCCAGCAGCCCGGTTTACTCTGGAAACACCATATATTTT. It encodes CASSPVYSGNTIYF.

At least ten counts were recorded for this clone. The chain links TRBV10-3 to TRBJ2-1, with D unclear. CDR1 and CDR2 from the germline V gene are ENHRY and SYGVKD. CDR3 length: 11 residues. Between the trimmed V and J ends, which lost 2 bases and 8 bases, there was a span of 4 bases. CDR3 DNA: TGTGCCATCAGTGAGAACGATGAGCAGTTCTTC. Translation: CAISENDEQFF.

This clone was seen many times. The CDR3 DNA sequence: TGTGCCACCAGCAGATCAGGGACCACCGGGGAGCTGTTTTTT. It yields the protein CATSRSGTTGELFF. This chain links TRBV15 with TRBJ2-2; D possibly uses TRBD1 or TRBD2 (5 bases each). V was trimmed by 2 bases and J by 4 bases, leaving 8 bases between them. CDR3 length: 14 amino acids. Germline CDR1 is LNHNV and CDR2 is YYDKDF (reference sequence).

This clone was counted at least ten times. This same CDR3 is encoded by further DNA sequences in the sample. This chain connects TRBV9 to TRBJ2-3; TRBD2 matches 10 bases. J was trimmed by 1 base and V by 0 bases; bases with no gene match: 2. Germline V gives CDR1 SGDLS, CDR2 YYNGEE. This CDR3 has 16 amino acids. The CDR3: CASSVGLAGGTDTQYF. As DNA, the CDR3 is TGTGCCAGCAGCGTAGGCCTAGCGGGGGGCACAGATACGCAGTATTTT.

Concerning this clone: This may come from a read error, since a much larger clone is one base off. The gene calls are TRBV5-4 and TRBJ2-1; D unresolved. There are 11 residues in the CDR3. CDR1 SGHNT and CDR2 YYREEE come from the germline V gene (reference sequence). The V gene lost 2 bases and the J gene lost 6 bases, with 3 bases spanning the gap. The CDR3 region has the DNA TGTGCCAGCAGCTTATCCAATGAGCAGTTCTTC. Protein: CASSLSNEQFF.

The CDR3 region is CASSPVGGVPYGYTF. The CDR3 region has the DNA TGTGCCAGCAGCCCGGTTGGGGGCGTACCCTATGGCTACACCTTC. This sequence joins TRBV5-5 and TRBJ1-2; D possibly corresponds to TRBD1 (6 bases). With 4 bases removed from V and 4 bases from J, the gap between germline ends came to 17 bases. Per germline, CDR1 SGHKS and CDR2 YYEKEE (reference sequence). CDR3 length: 15 residues.

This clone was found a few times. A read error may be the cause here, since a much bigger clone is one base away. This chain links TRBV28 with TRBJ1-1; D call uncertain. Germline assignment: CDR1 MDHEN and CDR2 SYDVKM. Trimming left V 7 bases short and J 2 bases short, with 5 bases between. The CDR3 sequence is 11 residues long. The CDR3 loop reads CASIYNTEAFF. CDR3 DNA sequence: TGTGCCAGCATTTATAACACTGAAGCTTTCTTT.

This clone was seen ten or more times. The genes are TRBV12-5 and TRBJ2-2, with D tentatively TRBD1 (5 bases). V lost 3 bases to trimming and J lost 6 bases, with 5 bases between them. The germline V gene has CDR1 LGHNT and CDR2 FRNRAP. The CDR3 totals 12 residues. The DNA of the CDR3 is TGTGCTAGTGGTTTCAGGGCCGGGGAGCTGTTTTTT. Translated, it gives CASGFRAGELFF. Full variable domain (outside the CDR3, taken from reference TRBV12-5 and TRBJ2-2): DARVTQTPRHKVTEMGQEVTMRCQPILGHNTVFWYRQTMMQGLELLAYFRNRAPLDDSGMPKDRFSAEMPDATLATLKIQPSEPRDSAVYFCASGFRAGELFFGEGSRLTVL.

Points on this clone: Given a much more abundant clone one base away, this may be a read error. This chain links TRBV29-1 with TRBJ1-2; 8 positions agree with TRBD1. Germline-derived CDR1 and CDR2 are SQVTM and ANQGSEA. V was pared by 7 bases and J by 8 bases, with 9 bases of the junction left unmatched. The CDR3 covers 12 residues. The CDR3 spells CSASTGVGGYTF. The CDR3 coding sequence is TGCAGCGCCTCGACAGGGGTAGGCGGCTACACCTTC.

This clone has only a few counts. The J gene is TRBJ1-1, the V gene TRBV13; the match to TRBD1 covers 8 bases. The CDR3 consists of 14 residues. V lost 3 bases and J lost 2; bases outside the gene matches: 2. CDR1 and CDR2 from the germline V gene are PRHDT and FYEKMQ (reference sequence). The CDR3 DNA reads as TGTGCCAGCAGCTTGGGACAGGTAAACACTGAAGCTTTCTTT. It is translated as CASSLGQVNTEAFF. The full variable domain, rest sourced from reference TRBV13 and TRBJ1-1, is AAGVIQSPRHLIKEKRETATLKCYPIPRHDTVYWYQQGPGQDPQFLISFYEKMQSDKGSIPDRFSAQQFSDYHSELNMSSLELGDSALYFCASSLGQVNTEAFFGQGTRLTVV.

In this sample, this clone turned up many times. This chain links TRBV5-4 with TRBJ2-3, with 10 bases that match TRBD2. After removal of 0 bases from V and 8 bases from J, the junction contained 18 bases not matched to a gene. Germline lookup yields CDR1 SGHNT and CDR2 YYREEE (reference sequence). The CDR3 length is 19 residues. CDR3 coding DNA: TGTGCCAGCAGCTTGGCCGATCTAGCGGGGGTCCGGGGGCTGTCTACGCAGTATTTT. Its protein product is CASSLADLAGVRGLSTQYF.

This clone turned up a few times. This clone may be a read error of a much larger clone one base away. CDR3 protein: CASGSGRTEAFF. The CDR3 DNA reads TGTGCCAGCGGGTCGGGGAGAACTGAAGCTTTCTTT. The V and J genes are TRBV11-2 and TRBJ1-1, with no clear D. V was pared by 8 bases and J by 5 bases, with 12 bases between. The length of the CDR3 is 12 residues. Germline V CDR1 and CDR2: SGHAT, FQNNGV.

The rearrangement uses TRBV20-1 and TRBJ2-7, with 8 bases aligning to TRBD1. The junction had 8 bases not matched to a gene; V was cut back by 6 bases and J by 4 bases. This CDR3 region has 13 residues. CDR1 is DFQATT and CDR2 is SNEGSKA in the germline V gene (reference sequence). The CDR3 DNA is TGCAGTGCAACCGACAGGGGTCTTTACGAGCAGTACTTC. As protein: CSATDRGLYEQYF.

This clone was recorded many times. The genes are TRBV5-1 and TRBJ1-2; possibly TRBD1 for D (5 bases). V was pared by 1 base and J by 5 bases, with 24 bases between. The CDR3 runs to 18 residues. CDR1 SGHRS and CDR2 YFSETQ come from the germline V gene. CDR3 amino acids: CASSLPPGPLPGGYGYTF. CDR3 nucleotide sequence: TGCGCCAGCAGCTTGCCCCCGGGACCTCTGCCTGGGGGATATGGCTACACCTTC.

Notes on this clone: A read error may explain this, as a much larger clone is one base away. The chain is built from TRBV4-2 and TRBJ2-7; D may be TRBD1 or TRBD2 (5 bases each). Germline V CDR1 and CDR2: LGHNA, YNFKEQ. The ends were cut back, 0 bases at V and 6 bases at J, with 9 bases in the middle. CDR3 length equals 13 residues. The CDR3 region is CASSQDVGGEQYF. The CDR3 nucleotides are TGTGCCAGCAGCCAAGATGTTGGGGGCGAGCAGTACTTC.

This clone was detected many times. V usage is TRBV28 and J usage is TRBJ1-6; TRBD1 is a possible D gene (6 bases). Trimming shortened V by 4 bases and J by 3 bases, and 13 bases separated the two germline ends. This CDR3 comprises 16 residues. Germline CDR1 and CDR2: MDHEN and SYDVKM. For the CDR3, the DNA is TGTGCCAGCAGTTACTCACAGGGTGTCTATAATTCACCCCTCCACTTT. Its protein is CASSYSQGVYNSPLHF.

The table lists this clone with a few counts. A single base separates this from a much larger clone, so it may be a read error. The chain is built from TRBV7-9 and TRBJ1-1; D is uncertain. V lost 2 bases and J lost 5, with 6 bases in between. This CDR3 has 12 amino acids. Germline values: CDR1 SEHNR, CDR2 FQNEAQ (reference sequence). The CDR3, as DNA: TGTGCCAGCAGCTTAACCGTTACTGAAGCTTTCTTT. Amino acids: CASSLTVTEAFF.

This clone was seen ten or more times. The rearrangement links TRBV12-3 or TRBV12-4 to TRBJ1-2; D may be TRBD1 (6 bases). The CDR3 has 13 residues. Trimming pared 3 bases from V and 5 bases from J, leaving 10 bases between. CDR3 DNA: TGTGCCAGCAGTTTCCAAGGACAGTATGGCTACACCTTC. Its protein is CASSFQGQYGYTF.

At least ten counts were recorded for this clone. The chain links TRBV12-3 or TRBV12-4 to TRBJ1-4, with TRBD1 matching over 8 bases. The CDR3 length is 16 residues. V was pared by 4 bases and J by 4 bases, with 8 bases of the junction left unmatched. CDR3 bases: TGTGCCAGCAGTTCAGGACAGGGAGGAAATAATGAAAAACTGTTTTTT. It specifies CASSSGQGGNNEKLFF.

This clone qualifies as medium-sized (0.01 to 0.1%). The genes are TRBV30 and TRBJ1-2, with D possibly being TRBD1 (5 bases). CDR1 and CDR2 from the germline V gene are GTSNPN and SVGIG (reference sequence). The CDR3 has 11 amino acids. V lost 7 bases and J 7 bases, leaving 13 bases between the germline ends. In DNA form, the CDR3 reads TGTGCCTCCCCCCAGGGTGGTGGCTACACCTTC. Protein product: CASPQGGGYTF.

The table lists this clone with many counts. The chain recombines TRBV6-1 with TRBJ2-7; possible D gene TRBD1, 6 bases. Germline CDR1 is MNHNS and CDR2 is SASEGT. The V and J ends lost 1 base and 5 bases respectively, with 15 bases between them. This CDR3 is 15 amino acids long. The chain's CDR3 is CASSEGGQGSHEQYF. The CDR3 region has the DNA TGTGCCAGCAGTGAAGGGGGGCAGGGGTCCCACGAGCAGTACTTC.

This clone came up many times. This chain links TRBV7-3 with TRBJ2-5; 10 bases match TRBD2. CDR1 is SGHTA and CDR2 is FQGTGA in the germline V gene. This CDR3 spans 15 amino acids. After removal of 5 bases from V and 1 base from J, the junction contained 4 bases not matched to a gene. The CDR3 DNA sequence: TGTGCCAGCAGCGATAGCGGGGGGCCCCAAGAGACCCAGTACTTC. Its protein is CASSDSGGPQETQYF.

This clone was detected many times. CDR3 sequence: CAWSVGTGDNSPLHF. In nucleotides, the CDR3 is TGTGCCTGGAGTGTGGGGACAGGGGATAATTCACCCCTCCACTTT. This chain connects TRBV30 to TRBJ1-6, with 10 bases that match TRBD1. Germline lookup yields CDR1 GTSNPN and CDR2 SVGIG (reference sequence). The CDR3 is 15 residues long. The V segment lost 0 bases and the J segment 5 bases; nucleotides outside the gene matches: 1.

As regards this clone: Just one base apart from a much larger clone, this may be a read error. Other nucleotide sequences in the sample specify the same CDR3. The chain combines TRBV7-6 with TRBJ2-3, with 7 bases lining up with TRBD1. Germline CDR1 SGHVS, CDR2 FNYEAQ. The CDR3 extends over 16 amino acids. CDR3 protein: CASSLAKGAGTDTQYF. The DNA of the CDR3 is TGTGCCAGCAGCTTAGCGAAGGGGGCCGGCACAGATACTCAGTATTTT.

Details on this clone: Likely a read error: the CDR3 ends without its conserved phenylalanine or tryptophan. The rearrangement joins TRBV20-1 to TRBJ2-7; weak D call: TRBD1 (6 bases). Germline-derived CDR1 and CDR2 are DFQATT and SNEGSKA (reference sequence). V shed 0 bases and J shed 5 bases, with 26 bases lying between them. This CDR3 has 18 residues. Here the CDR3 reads CSARDRVGAGSTIDEQYL. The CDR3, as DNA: TGCAGTGCTAGAGATCGCGTGGGGGCTGGGAGCACCATAGACGAGCAGTACCTC.

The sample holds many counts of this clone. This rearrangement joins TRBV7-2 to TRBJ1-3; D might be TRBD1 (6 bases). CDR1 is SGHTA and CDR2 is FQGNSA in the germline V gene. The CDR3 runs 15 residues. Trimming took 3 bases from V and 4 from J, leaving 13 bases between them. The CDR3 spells CASSLFQGRGNTIYF. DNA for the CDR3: TGTGCCAGCAGCTTGTTCCAGGGGAGGGGAAACACCATATATTTT.

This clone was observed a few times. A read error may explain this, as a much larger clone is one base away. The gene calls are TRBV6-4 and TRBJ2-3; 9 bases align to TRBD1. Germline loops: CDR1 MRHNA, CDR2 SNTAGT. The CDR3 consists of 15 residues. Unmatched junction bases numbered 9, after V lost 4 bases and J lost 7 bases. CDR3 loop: CASSALGQGAYTQYF. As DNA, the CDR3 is TGTGCCAGCAGTGCTCTGGGACAGGGTGCATATACGCAGTATTTT.

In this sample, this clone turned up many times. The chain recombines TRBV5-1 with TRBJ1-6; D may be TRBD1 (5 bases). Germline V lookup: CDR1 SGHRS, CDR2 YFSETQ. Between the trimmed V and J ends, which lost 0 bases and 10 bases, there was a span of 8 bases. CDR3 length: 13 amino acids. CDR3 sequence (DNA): TGCGCCAGCAGCTTGGAGGGGCGATCACCCCTCCACTTT. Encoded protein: CASSLEGRSPLHF. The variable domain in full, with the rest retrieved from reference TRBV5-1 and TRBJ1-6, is KAGVTQTPRYLIKTRGQQVTLSCSPISGHRSVSWYQQTPGQGLQFLFEYFSETQRNKGNFPGRFSGRQFSNSRSEMNVSTLELGDSALYLCASSLEGRSPLHFGNGTRLTVT.